Below are 16 T cell receptor beta chains sequenced from a single sample in a study of OX40 agonist ivuxolimab in advanced cancers. Clones were sequenced by immunoSEQ multiplex PCR, and TCRdb holds only the in-frame ones, with some missing. The sample shows 50,000 to 80,000 clones, about 91% of them seen only once. The sample consisted of CD4+ or CD8+ T cells sorted from blood, taken in a trial of the OX40 agonist ivuxolimab. These receptors all come from an adult with an advanced solid tumor such as melanoma, head and neck, liver or kidney cancer.

The genes are TRBV5-4 and TRBJ2-2; D may be TRBD1 or TRBD2 (5 bases each). Germline lookup yields CDR1 SGHNT and CDR2 YYREEE (reference sequence). Trimming took off 2 bases at V and 7 bases at J, with 12 bases between the two ends. This CDR3 spans 14 amino acids. CDR3 sequence: CASSFVGENGELFF. The CDR3 nucleotides are TGTGCCAGCAGCTTCGTAGGGGAGAACGGGGAGCTGTTTTTT.

The CDR3: CASSTKSSGANVLTF. The CDR3 region has the DNA TGTGCCAGCAGCACCAAGAGCTCTGGGGCCAACGTCCTGACTTTC. J is TRBJ2-6 and V is TRBV6-6; no firm D call. V lost 6 bases, J lost 0 bases, and 9 bases lay in between. Germline CDR1 and CDR2: MNHNY and SVGAGI (reference sequence). This CDR3 is built from 15 residues.

The chain recombines TRBV2 with TRBJ2-3, with TRBD2 matching 11 bases. Per the germline V gene, CDR1 is SNHLY and CDR2 is FYNNEI. V was pared by 2 bases and J by 5 bases, with 6 bases of the junction left unmatched. The CDR3 has 16 amino acids. In DNA form, the CDR3 reads TGTGCCAGCAGTGAATTGGCTAGCGGGAGGATAGATACGCAGTATTTT. Encoded protein: CASSELASGRIDTQYF. The variable domain in full, with the rest retrieved from reference TRBV2 and TRBJ2-3, is EPEVTQTPSHQVTQMGQEVILRCVPISNHLYFYWYRQILGQKVEFLVSFYNNEISEKSEIFDDQFSVERPDGSNFTLKIRSTKLEDSAMYFCASSELASGRIDTQYFGPGTRLTVL.

The V gene is TRBV7-9, the J gene TRBJ2-3; D remains ambiguous. There are 13 residues in the CDR3. V dropped 0 bases and J dropped 4 bases, with 5 bases sitting between them. Germline loops: CDR1 SEHNR, CDR2 FQNEAQ (reference sequence). The CDR3 reads CASSLAGPDTQYF. The CDR3 region has the DNA TGTGCCAGCAGCTTAGCCGGGCCAGATACGCAGTATTTT.

This chain connects TRBV11-3 to TRBJ2-3; tentatively, D is TRBD1 (6 bases). CDR1 and CDR2 from the germline V gene are SGHNT and YENEEA. CDR3 size: 15 residues. V lost 2 bases to trimming and J lost 2 bases, with 11 bases between them. This CDR3 is CASSLRQGNTDTQYF. The CDR3 DNA follows: TGTGCCAGCAGCTTACGGCAGGGGAACACAGATACGCAGTATTTT.

The genes are TRBV5-1 and TRBJ2-5; D not resolved. The CDR3 loop spans 14 amino acids. V gave up 1 base and J gave up 2 bases, with 9 bases separating them. The germline V gene has CDR1 SGHRS and CDR2 YFSETQ. CDR3 DNA sequence: TGCGCCAGCAGCTTGTTGTCCCATCAAGAGACCCAGTACTTC. This sequence encodes CASSLLSHQETQYF.

This sequence joins TRBV7-6 and TRBJ2-2, with a tentative D call TRBD2 (5 bases). The V end lost 3 bases, the J end lost 7 bases, and 15 bases lay between the germline ends. Germline V gene lookup returns CDR1 SGHVS and CDR2 FNYEAQ. The CDR3 length is 15 residues. This chain's CDR3 is CASSLGFGRGGELFF. CDR3 in DNA: TGTGCCAGCAGCTTGGGGTTCGGACGGGGCGGGGAGCTGTTTTTT.

The chain uses TRBV18 and TRBJ2-1; TRBD2 matches at 14 bases. The germline V gene has CDR1 KGHSH and CDR2 LQKENI. The CDR3 is 16 amino acids. Losses at the gene ends were 5 bases for V and 9 bases for J; bases not matched to a gene: 9. CDR3 loop: CASSTTGTSGSGEQFF. The CDR3 DNA follows: TGTGCCAGCTCAACAACCGGGACTAGCGGGAGTGGTGAGCAGTTCTTC.

The gene calls are TRBV4-3 and TRBJ1-2; 11 positions match TRBD1. Germline V gene sequence: CDR1 LGHNA, CDR2 YSLEER. This CDR3 has 17 amino acids. With V trimmed by 0 bases and J by 0 bases, 3 bases remained unmatched. The DNA of the CDR3 is TGCGCCAGCAGCCAAGAGGACAGGGGGCAAGCTAACTATGGCTACACCTTC. Amino acid sequence: CASSQEDRGQANYGYTF.

The chain is built from TRBV10-3 and TRBJ1-2, with D perhaps matching TRBD1 (5 bases). V lost 5 bases, J lost 6 bases, and 13 bases lay in between. The CDR3 has 13 amino acids. CDR1 ENHRY and CDR2 SYGVKD come from the germline V gene. CDR3 coding DNA: TGTGCCATCAGTAAAAACAGGAACAATGGCTACACCTTC. It is translated as CAISKNRNNGYTF.

The chain carries TRBV10-1 and TRBJ2-5; 10 nucleotides align to TRBD2. V lost 4 bases, J lost 2 bases, and 7 bases stayed unmatched. This CDR3 has 16 residues. The V gene's germline CDR1 is WNHNN and CDR2 SYGVQD (reference sequence). The CDR3: CASSAASSGGQETQYF. CDR3 nucleotide sequence: TGCGCCAGCAGTGCCGCATCTAGCGGGGGACAAGAGACCCAGTACTTC.

The J gene is TRBJ2-7, the V gene TRBV18, with D possibly matching TRBD2 (6 bases). CDR1 KGHSH and CDR2 LQKENI come from the germline V gene. V lost 1 base and J lost 0, with 10 bases in between. This CDR3 is 15 amino acids long. CDR3 loop: CASSPREELSYEQYF. CDR3 bases: TGTGCCAGCTCACCACGGGAGGAACTCTCCTACGAGCAGTACTTC.

The J gene is TRBJ1-4, the V gene TRBV18, with 7 bases identical to TRBD1. Looked up from germline, CDR1 is KGHSH and CDR2 is LQKENI. The CDR3 sequence is 15 residues long. Trimming removed 3 bases from V and 5 bases from J; junction bases left unmatched: 6. The CDR3 reads CASSPTDRNNEKLFF. CDR3 nucleotide sequence: TGTGCCAGCTCACCTACGGACAGGAACAATGAAAAACTGTTTTTT.

This rearrangement joins TRBV5-1 to TRBJ2-5; 8 bases map to TRBD1. Germline assignment: CDR1 SGHRS and CDR2 YFSETQ. The V gene end was trimmed by 0 bases and the J gene end by 4 bases; junction bases not matched to a gene: 11. CDR3 length: 17 amino acids. CDR3 DNA sequence: TGCGCCAGCAGCTTGGCCTTGGACAGGGCCCTTCCAGAGACCCAGTACTTC. Translation gives CASSLALDRALPETQYF.

There are a few counts of this clone. This chain uses TRBV2 with TRBJ1-2, with TRBD1 matching over 7 bases. V shed 5 bases, J shed 7 bases, and the junction held 10 bases outside the gene matches. The CDR3 spans 14 residues. Germline CDR1 is SNHLY and CDR2 is FYNNEI. The CDR3 DNA follows: TGTGCCAGCAGTCTCCGGGACAGTAACCTTGGCTACACCTTC. Its translation is CASSLRDSNLGYTF.

J is TRBJ2-5 and V is TRBV12-5, with a weak D call TRBD1 (5 bases). V was pared by 1 base and J by 2 bases, with 8 bases between. There are 14 residues in the CDR3. Germline CDR1 is LGHNT and CDR2 is FRNRAP. CDR3 loop: CASGLGRQQETQYF. CDR3 sequence (DNA): TGTGCTAGTGGTTTGGGCCGACAGCAAGAGACCCAGTACTTC.